Below, 12 T cell receptor beta chains from the same sample are listed, as sequenced in a study of spatial heterogeneity in lung cancer. From the 5' RACE reads, TCRdb called clonotypes with MiXCR, one entry per CDR3 protein. The table shows 42,000 or so distinct CDR3 sequences, with roughly a tenth occurring only once. Time point meaning: blood at routine non-recurrence follow-up after resection. Specimen: PBMCs, collected at follow-up. These receptors all come from a female donor with early-stage non-small cell lung cancer.

This clonotype showed up many times. The chain couples TRBV19 to TRBJ2-7; D may correspond to TRBD1 or TRBD2 (5 bases each). Germline V gives CDR1 LNHDA, CDR2 SQIVND (reference sequence). This CDR3 has 14 amino acids. Deletions cut 2 bases from V and 6 bases from J, with 14 bases between. The CDR3, as DNA: TGTGCCAGTAGTATAAGGGGACCGGGCGGCGAGCAGTACTTC. Protein product: CASSIRGPGGEQYF.

This rearrangement joins TRBV5-6 to TRBJ2-1; a possible D gene is TRBD2 (7 bases). The V and J ends lost 4 bases and 4 bases respectively, with 18 bases between them. Germline assignment: CDR1 SGHDT and CDR2 YYEEEE. The CDR3 spans 16 residues. The CDR3 coding sequence is TGTGCCAGCAGCCCGGGGGGCGGGCGTTCTTACAATGAGCAGTTCTTC. Translated, it gives CASSPGGGRSYNEQFF.

This clonotype showed up just a few times. The chain has TRBV9 and TRBJ2-7; 8 bases map to TRBD2. The germline gives CDR1 SGDLS, CDR2 YYNGEE. V dropped 0 bases and J dropped 5; count of bases not matched to a gene: 4. CDR3 length: 14 residues. The DNA of the CDR3 is TGTGCCAGCAGCGTAGCGGGGGGGAGCAACGAGCAGTACTTC. Amino acid sequence: CASSVAGGSNEQYF.

This clonotype was detected only a few times. The rearrangement links TRBV5-6 to TRBJ2-7; 8 nucleotides match TRBD1. Germline trimming cut 5 bases from V and 0 bases from J; bases unmatched to any gene: 4. CDR1 and CDR2 (germline): SGHDT, YYEEEE. The CDR3 has 14 residues. DNA of the CDR3: TGTGCCAGCAGGGAGACAGGGGACTCCTACGAGCAGTACTTC. This gives the protein CASRETGDSYEQYF.

Many counts were recorded for this clonotype. This chain connects TRBV14 to TRBJ2-1; D not certain. V lost 6 bases and J lost 7, with 10 bases in between. Germline loops: CDR1 SGHDN, CDR2 FVKESK. The CDR3 spans 12 residues. The CDR3 sequence is CASSPTRNEQFF. DNA of the CDR3: TGTGCCAGCAGTCCCACACGGAATGAGCAGTTCTTC.

This clonotype showed up many times. V is TRBV7-9 and J is TRBJ2-7, with 7 nucleotides matching TRBD1. Per the germline V gene, CDR1 is SEHNR and CDR2 is FQNEAQ (reference sequence). Losses at the gene ends were 8 bases for V and 2 bases for J; bases not matched to a gene: 12. The CDR3 is made up of 15 amino acids. The CDR3 here is CASVFGTAKTYEQYF. The CDR3 DNA reads as TGTGCCAGCGTGTTTGGGACAGCTAAAACCTACGAGCAGTACTTC.

This clonotype has a single count. DNA of the CDR3: TGTGCCAGCAGCCTTAGCGGGCCCCAAGAGACCCAGTACTTC. Translating it yields CASSLSGPQETQYF. The chain uses TRBV3-1 and TRBJ2-5; 7 bases fit TRBD2. The germline V gene encodes CDR1 LGHDT and CDR2 YNNKEL (reference sequence). The CDR3 loop spans 14 amino acids. Unmatched junction bases numbered 3, after V lost 4 bases and J lost 1 base.

This clonotype showed up just a few times. V usage is TRBV14 and J usage is TRBJ2-1; unclear D gene. V lost 0 bases and J lost 4, with 10 bases in between. CDR3 length: 15 amino acids. The germline V gene has CDR1 SGHDN and CDR2 FVKESK. The CDR3, as DNA: TGTGCCAGCAGCCAAGATCTTAACCGGTACAATGAGCAGTTCTTC. Encoded protein: CASSQDLNRYNEQFF.

This clonotype was seen at least ten times. V usage is TRBV15 and J usage is TRBJ2-3, with 7 bases identical to TRBD1. Germline assignment: CDR1 LNHNV and CDR2 YYDKDF (reference sequence). The V segment lost 3 bases and the J segment 0 bases; nucleotides outside the gene matches: 9. This CDR3 contains 17 residues. The CDR3 protein is CATSSIRQGPSTDTQYF. CDR3 bases: TGTGCCACCAGCAGTATCCGACAGGGTCCTAGCACAGATACGCAGTATTTT.

Remarks on this clonotype: A clone one base away is much larger, so this may be a read error. In this CDR3 the conserved last residue, phenylalanine or tryptophan, is missing, so a read error is likely. This chain joins TRBV12-3 or TRBV12-4 and TRBJ2-1, with 8 bases that match TRBD2. This CDR3 has 15 amino acids. The junction had 7 bases not matched to a gene; V was cut back by 6 bases and J by 3 bases. This CDR3 is CASRTSGSNYNEQFS. The CDR3 DNA follows: TGTGCCAGCAGGACAAGCGGGAGTAACTACAATGAGCAGTTCTCC.

The chain joins TRBV7-9 to TRBJ2-1; D possibly corresponds to TRBD2 (6 bases). Looked up from germline, CDR1 is SEHNR and CDR2 is FQNEAQ (reference sequence). CDR3 length: 14 residues. The V and J ends lost 5 bases and 4 bases respectively, with 12 bases between them. CDR3 residues: CASSAGLRYNEQFF. The CDR3 DNA is TGTGCCAGCAGCGCGGGACTCCGATACAATGAGCAGTTCTTC.

This clonotype has more than one count but fewer than ten. The germline gene is not matched at one end of the junction; a read error may be the cause. The chain joins TRBV25-1 to TRBJ2-5; TRBD2 matches 8 bases. The CDR3 contains 12 residues. The germline V gene has CDR1 MGHDK and CDR2 SYGVNS. CDR3 loop: CASSADGAGALF. The CDR3 bases are TGTGCCAGCAGTGCGGATGGAGCGGGGGCTTTGTTC.